A single sample gave rise to the 17 T cell receptor beta chains below, sequenced in a study of tumor and adjacent non-tumor tissue in lung cancer. RNA was extracted from bulk tissue without any cell sorting. TCRbeta libraries were built with three rounds of nested PCR, modified from ARM-PCR. TCRdb re-derived calls from the multiplex PCR reads in MiXCR, one entry per CDR3 protein. The sample has about 80,000 distinct CDR3 sequences, roughly 80% seen once. The source material was lung tumor tissue. The receptors were gathered from a woman between 45 and 60 years old with non-small cell lung cancer.

The gene calls are TRBV19 and TRBJ2-1; maybe TRBD1 (6 bases). In germline, CDR1 is LNHDA, CDR2 SQIVND (reference sequence). The germline V and J ends were trimmed by 5 bases and 7 bases, with 24 bases remaining between them. The CDR3 spans 17 residues. DNA of the CDR3: TGTGCCAGTAGTTCCGGTGGGATAGGACAGCAACATAATGAGCAGTTCTTC. Translated, it gives CASSSGGIGQQHNEQFF.

Of note for this clonotype: This could be a read error, since a much larger clone is one nucleotide away. The chain combines TRBV5-1 with TRBJ1-5, with 9 bases identical to TRBD1. The CDR3 is made up of 15 amino acids. Germline V gene sequence: CDR1 SGHRS, CDR2 YFSETQ. The CDR3 bases are TGCGCCAGCAGCTTAACAGGGGGCGCGGGACAGCCCCAGCTTTTT. Encoded protein: CASSLTGGAGQPQLF.

Only one count was recorded for this clonotype. The V gene is TRBV10-3, the J gene TRBJ2-5; 8 bases line up with TRBD2. V lost 8 bases and J lost 2; bases outside the gene matches: 16. The CDR3 has 17 residues. Germline loops: CDR1 ENHRY, CDR2 SYGVKD. CDR3 amino acids: CAIGGKTSGSGQETQYF. CDR3 nucleotides: TGTGCCATCGGTGGAAAGACCAGCGGGAGTGGGCAAGAGACCCAGTACTTC.

This clonotype was seen just once. The gene calls are TRBV10-3 and TRBJ1-2; no definite D call. CDR3 length equals 14 residues. Germline V gene lookup returns CDR1 ENHRY and CDR2 SYGVKD. The CDR3 nucleotides are TGTGATATCAATGAGATAGGCAGCCGCGCTTGGTACACCTTC. Translated, it gives CDINEIGSRAWYTF.

Remarks on this clonotype: The junction differs from germline at one of its ends, possibly a read error. The genes are TRBV7-8 and TRBJ2-2, with D possibly being TRBD2 (5 bases). The CDR3 is 15 amino acids. CDR1 is SGHVS, CDR2 FQNEAQ, per germline. In DNA form, the CDR3 reads TGTACCAGCAGCTCACCGGCAGCGACCACCGGGGAGCTGTTTTTC. This encodes CTSSSPAATTGELFF.

This clonotype appeared once. At one of its ends the junction is not consistent with the germline gene, which may arise from a read error. The chain is built from TRBV11-2 and TRBJ2-5; D remains unclear. Germline CDR1 and CDR2: SGHAT and FQNNGV. The CDR3 sequence is 13 residues long. DNA for the CDR3: TGCACCAGCAGCCCGACTGCGGCAGAGACCCAGTACTTC. Protein product: CTSSPTAAETQYF.

This clonotype was observed at least ten times. This chain links TRBV10-2 with TRBJ1-6; D is perhaps TRBD1 (6 bases). Between the trimmed V and J ends, which lost 0 bases and 7 bases, there was a span of 7 bases. CDR1 and CDR2 (germline): WSHSY, SAAADI. CDR3 size: 14 residues. The CDR3 region is CASSESDSNSPLHF. The CDR3 DNA reads as TGCGCCAGCAGTGAGTCGGACAGCAATTCACCCCTCCACTTT.

In its sample, this clonotype was seen many times. The chain has TRBV7-8 and TRBJ1-4; the D gene is possibly TRBD1 (6 bases). CDR1 SGHVS and CDR2 FQNEAQ come from the germline V gene. Trimming took 5 bases from V and 8 from J, leaving 27 bases between them. The CDR3 has 18 residues. The CDR3 sequence: CASSPRGALLPGGEKLFF. CDR3 in DNA: TGTGCCAGCAGCCCGCGGGGGGCTCTTCTCCCGGGAGGGGAAAAACTGTTTTTT.

Many counts were recorded for this clonotype. Compared with germline, one end of the junction differs, possibly owing to a read error. The V and J genes are TRBV12-3 or TRBV12-4 and TRBJ2-2; 10 bases fit TRBD2. This CDR3 is built from 14 residues. Here the CDR3 reads CASSLAGVAGELFF. CDR3 nucleotides: TGTGCCAGCAGTCTAGCGGGAGTGGCCGGGGAGCTGTTTTTT.

As regards this clonotype: Its ends do not fully match the called genes, so a read error is possible. The chain carries TRBV29-1 and TRBJ2-3; D possibly corresponds to TRBD2 (5 bases). The CDR3 is 12 residues long. The V gene's germline CDR1 is SQVTM and CDR2 ANQGSEA. CDR3 loop: CSVGQVGDTQYF. The CDR3, as DNA: TGCAGCGTTGGGCAGGTGGGAGATACACAGTATTTT.

Points on this clonotype: A read error may produce the germline difference seen at one junction end. This chain links TRBV5-1 with TRBJ2-3, with TRBD2 as a possible D gene (6 bases). The germline V gene has CDR1 SGHRS and CDR2 YFSETQ. There are 16 residues in the CDR3. Here the CDR3 reads CASNLDWEASTDTQYF. The CDR3 DNA is TGCGCCAGCAACTTGGATTGGGAGGCTAGCACAGATACGCAGTATTTT.

On this clonotype itself: One end of the junction does not line up with germline, which may come from a read error. The chain links TRBV29-1 to TRBJ2-1, with D unclear. The CDR3 totals 13 residues. The germline V gene has CDR1 SQVTM and CDR2 ANQGSEA. CDR3 amino acids: CSVVLASYDEQLF. The CDR3 coding sequence is TGCAGCGTTGTTTTAGCATCCTACGATGAGCAGCTCTTC.

For this clonotype: This could be a read error, since a much larger clone is one nucleotide away. V usage is TRBV7-9 and J usage is TRBJ2-1, with 8 positions matching TRBD2. This CDR3 spans 14 amino acids. The germline CDR1 and CDR2 sequences are SEHNR and FQNEAQ (reference sequence). Here the CDR3 reads CASSTTSEWNEQSF. As DNA, the CDR3 is TGTGCCAGCAGCACGACTAGCGAATGGAATGAGCAGTCCTTC.

The chain is built from TRBV20-1 and TRBJ2-7; TRBD2 is a possible D gene (7 bases). CDR1 DFQATT and CDR2 SNEGSKA come from the germline V gene (reference sequence). The CDR3 covers 15 residues. Trimming removed 1 base at V and 9 bases at J, with 22 bases between. CDR3 DNA sequence: TGCAGTGCTAGAGGTACCGGCGGGGGCTCCTATGTGCAGTACTTC. It specifies CSARGTGGGSYVQYF.

Concerning this clonotype: A read error may account for a junction end that differs from germline. V usage is TRBV20-1 and J usage is TRBJ2-3, with 9 positions matching TRBD2. Germline V gene lookup returns CDR1 DFQATT and CDR2 SNEGSKA (reference sequence). The CDR3 sequence is 17 residues long. The CDR3 loop is CSARGRSSGVSIDTQYF. CDR3 DNA sequence: TGCAGTGCTAGAGGCCGATCTAGCGGGGTTAGCATAGATACGCAGTATTTT.

Notes on this clonotype: A read error may account for a junction end that differs from germline. The gene calls are TRBV11-2 and TRBJ2-7; D is unclear. The CDR3 has 15 amino acids. Per the germline V gene, CDR1 is SGHAT and CDR2 is FQNNGV. Here the CDR3 DNA reads TGTACCAGCACCTTATCTCCGAGTCCCTCCTACGAGCAATACTTC. Translation: CTSTLSPSPSYEQYF.

The chain joins TRBV6-1 to TRBJ2-2; the D gene is possibly TRBD2 (5 bases). Germline values: CDR1 MNHNS, CDR2 SASEGT. This CDR3 contains 15 residues. Trimming took 9 bases from V and 4 from J, leaving 18 bases between them. The CDR3 protein is CASILVGVRTGELFF. Written as DNA, the CDR3 is TGTGCCAGTATCCTAGTGGGAGTGCGCACCGGGGAGCTGTTTTTT.